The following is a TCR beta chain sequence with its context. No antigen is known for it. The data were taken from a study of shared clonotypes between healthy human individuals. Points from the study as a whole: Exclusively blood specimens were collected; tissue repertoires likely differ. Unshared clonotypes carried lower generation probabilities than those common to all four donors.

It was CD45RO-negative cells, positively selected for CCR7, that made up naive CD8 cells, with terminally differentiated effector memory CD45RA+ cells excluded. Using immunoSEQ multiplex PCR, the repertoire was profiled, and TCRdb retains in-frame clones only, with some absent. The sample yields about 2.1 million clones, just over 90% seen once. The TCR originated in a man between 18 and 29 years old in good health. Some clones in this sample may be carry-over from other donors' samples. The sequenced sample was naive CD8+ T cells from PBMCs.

CDR3: CASSLNPGLGYHEQFF. DNA for the CDR3: TGTGCCAGCAGCTTAAATCCGGGACTAGGATACCATGAGCAGTTCTTC. The V and J genes are TRBV7-3 and TRBJ2-1, with TRBD2 matching 8 bases. The ends lost 1 base at V and 8 bases at J; junction bases unmatched: 10. Germline-derived CDR1 and CDR2 are SGHTA and FQGTGA. The CDR3 loop spans 16 amino acids.